These 4 T cell receptor beta chains were sequenced from one sample in a study of cytomegalovirus exposure and HLA in healthy donors (dated by TCRdb to 2016 to 2017). The receptor library was made with the immunoSEQ multiplex PCR assay. For the multiplex PCR, a mixture combining 60 forward primers for TCR Vbeta segments and 13 reverse primers for TCR Jbeta segments was used. The table was pulled from immuneACCESS by TCRdb, which kept in-frame rearrangements only. Such tables lose some clones; where checked, under half of the loss comes from unresolved V genes, and the rest has no known cause. Within this sample are around 200,000 clones, with more than 75% of them counted one time only. Jointly, the top ten make up less than 3.5% of the sample. The sample consisted of PBMCs. The source is a woman aged 40 to 49 in good health and CMV-seronegative.

This clone was seen only a few times. The rearrangement links TRBV7-9 to TRBJ2-3; 10 nucleotides align to TRBD2. The CDR3 has 16 residues. Germline V gives CDR1 SEHNR, CDR2 FQNEAQ (reference sequence). The J segment lost 0 bases and the V segment lost 5 bases, leaving 5 bases of the junction unmatched. CDR3 in amino acids: CASSGLAEGSTDTQYF. The DNA of the CDR3 is TGTGCCAGCAGCGGACTAGCGGAAGGTAGCACAGATACGCAGTATTTT.

V is TRBV9 and J is TRBJ2-7; 10 bases map to TRBD1. The ends lost 0 bases at V and 2 bases at J; junction bases unmatched: 5. CDR3 size: 16 residues. Germline V gives CDR1 SGDLS, CDR2 YYNGEE. The CDR3 loop is CASSVDPTGGPYEQYF. The CDR3, as DNA: TGTGCCAGCAGCGTAGATCCGACAGGGGGCCCCTACGAGCAGTACTTC. The whole variable domain, remainder taken from reference TRBV9 and TRBJ2-7, is DSGVTQTPKHLITATGQRVTLRCSPRSGDLSVYWYQQSLDQGLQFLIQYYNGEERAKGNILERFSAQQFPDLHSELNLSSLELGDSALYFCASSVDPTGGPYEQYFGPGTRLTVT.

The chain carries TRBV27 and TRBJ2-2; D gene uncertain. Germline V gene data show CDR1 as MNHEY and CDR2 as SMNVEV (reference sequence). The CDR3 contains 15 residues. With 6 bases removed from V and 1 base from J, the gap between germline ends came to 12 bases. This CDR3 is CASSPVTGNTGELFF. In nucleotides, the CDR3 is TGTGCCAGCAGCCCTGTAACTGGGAACACCGGGGAGCTGTTTTTT.

The chain has TRBV7-9 and TRBJ2-1; D is unclear. The V end lost 2 bases, the J end lost 9 bases, and 23 bases lay between the germline ends. The germline CDR1 and CDR2 sequences are SEHNR and FQNEAQ (reference sequence). This CDR3 has 17 residues. CDR3 sequence reads: CASSLSPTDPTIGEQFF. The CDR3 region has the DNA TGTGCCAGCAGCTTATCCCCGACTGACCCCACAATCGGTGAGCAGTTCTTC.